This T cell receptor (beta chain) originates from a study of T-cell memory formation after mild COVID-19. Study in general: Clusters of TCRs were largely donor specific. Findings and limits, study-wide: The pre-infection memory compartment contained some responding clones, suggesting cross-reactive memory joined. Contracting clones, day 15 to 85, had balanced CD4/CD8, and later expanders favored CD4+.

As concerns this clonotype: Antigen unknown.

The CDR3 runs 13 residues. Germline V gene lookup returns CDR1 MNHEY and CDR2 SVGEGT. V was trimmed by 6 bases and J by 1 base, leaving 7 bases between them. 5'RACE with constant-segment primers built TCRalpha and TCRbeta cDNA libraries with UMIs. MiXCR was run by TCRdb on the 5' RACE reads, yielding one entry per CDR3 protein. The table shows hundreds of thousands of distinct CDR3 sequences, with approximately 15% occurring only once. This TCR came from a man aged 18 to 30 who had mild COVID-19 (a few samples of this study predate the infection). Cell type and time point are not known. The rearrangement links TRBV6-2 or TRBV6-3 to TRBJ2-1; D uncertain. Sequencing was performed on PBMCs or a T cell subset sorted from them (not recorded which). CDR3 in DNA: TGTGCCAGCAGAAAAAATTCCTACAATGAGCAGTTCTTC. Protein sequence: CASRKNSYNEQFF.